The 16 T cell receptor beta chains presented below share a single source sample, sequenced in a study of blood T cell repertoires in COVID-19. TCRdb's copy holds only in-frame clones and misses some; the assay was immunoSEQ multiplex PCR. The data contain more than 110,000 clones, 75% to 90% of them singletons. The specimen sequenced was peripheral blood. These receptors were taken from a human donor in a cohort sampled during active COVID-19.

The rearrangement links TRBV11-3 to TRBJ1-3; D remains unclear. CDR3 length: 14 amino acids. V was cut by 5 bases and J by 1 base, with 9 bases left in between. The germline V gene has CDR1 SGHNT and CDR2 YENEEA. CDR3 protein: CASSPRESGNTIYF. DNA for the CDR3: TGTGCCAGCAGCCCGCGGGAATCTGGAAACACCATATATTTT.

This clone occurred once. The chain couples TRBV5-4 to TRBJ2-5, with a weak D call TRBD2 (6 bases). Germline assignment: CDR1 SGHNT and CDR2 YYREEE (reference sequence). V was clipped by 4 bases and J by 4 bases, with 17 bases between them. The CDR3 consists of 15 residues. Here the CDR3 reads CASSSLAPMGETQYF. The CDR3 DNA is TGTGCCAGCAGCAGCCTAGCGCCTATGGGAGAGACCCAGTACTTC. The full variable domain, rest sourced from reference TRBV5-4 and TRBJ2-5, is ETGVTQSPTHLIKTRGQQVTLRCSSQSGHNTVSWYQQALGQGPQFIFQYYREEENGRGNFPPRFSGLQFPNYSSELNVNALELDDSALYLCASSSLAPMGETQYFGPGTRLLVL.

The chain links TRBV9 to TRBJ2-2; 9 bases are a match to TRBD2. V shed 0 bases and J 4 bases; nucleotides not matched to a gene: 4. Germline V gene sequence: CDR1 SGDLS, CDR2 YYNGEE. There are 16 residues in the CDR3. CDR3 DNA: TGTGCCAGCAGCGTAGGCCTAGCGGGAATCACCGGGGAGCTGTTTTTT. It translates to CASSVGLAGITGELFF.

There are a few counts of this clone. J is TRBJ1-4 and V is TRBV19; 7 positions match TRBD1. V lost 10 bases and J lost 1; bases outside the gene matches: 6. CDR1 and CDR2 (germline): LNHDA, SQIVND (reference sequence). The CDR3 spans 14 residues. CDR3 protein: CATSDRETNEKLFF. CDR3 nucleotide sequence: TGTGCCACAAGCGACAGGGAAACTAATGAAAAACTGTTTTTT. The whole variable domain, remainder taken from reference TRBV19 and TRBJ1-4, is DGGITQSPKYLFRKEGQNVTLSCEQNLNHDAMYWYRQDPGQGLRLIYYSQIVNDFQKGDIAEGYSVSREKKESFPLTVTSAQKNPTAFYLCATSDRETNEKLFFGSGTQLSVL.

The chain uses TRBV2 and TRBJ1-5; 7 positions agree with TRBD1. The CDR3 spans 12 residues. Germline V CDR1 and CDR2: SNHLY, FYNNEI. J lost 9 bases, V lost 8 bases, and 7 bases had no gene match. Here the CDR3 DNA reads TGTGCCAGCGGACAGGTCGGCGGGCCCCAGCATTTT. Translated, it gives CASGQVGGPQHF.

This chain uses TRBV15 with TRBJ2-5, with TRBD1 as a possible D gene (5 bases). This CDR3 region has 15 residues. Germline V gives CDR1 LNHNV, CDR2 YYDKDF (reference sequence). Trimming took 0 bases from V and 3 from J, leaving 11 bases between them. CDR3 sequence (DNA): TGTGCCACCAGCAGAGAGTCGGGCAGGGAAGAGACCCAGTACTTC. Its protein product is CATSRESGREETQYF.

The rearrangement joins TRBV5-4 to TRBJ2-3; 9 positions agree with TRBD2. Germline V gene sequence: CDR1 SGHNT, CDR2 YYREEE (reference sequence). This CDR3 is built from 16 residues. V shed 4 bases and J 1 base; nucleotides not matched to a gene: 7. The CDR3 DNA sequence: TGTGCCAGCAGCCGACCGGGACTAGCAGGCACAGATACGCAGTATTTT. This gives the protein CASSRPGLAGTDTQYF.

The gene calls are TRBV11-3 and TRBJ2-7; 7 bases are a match to TRBD2. This CDR3 is built from 12 residues. Germline loops: CDR1 SGHNT, CDR2 YENEEA. V gave up 5 bases and J gave up 6 bases; unmatched junction bases: 4. The CDR3 loop reads CASSVTGGEQYV. The CDR3 DNA is TGTGCCAGCAGCGTTACGGGGGGCGAGCAGTACGTC.

This clone has just a few counts. The chain carries TRBV7-8 and TRBJ2-7; TRBD1 matches at 8 bases. The CDR3 is made up of 17 amino acids. Germline loops: CDR1 SGHVS, CDR2 FQNEAQ. V lost 5 bases, J lost 1 base, and 13 bases stayed unmatched. DNA for the CDR3: TGTGCCAGCAGCCCCCGGGGACAGGCGGATTCATCCTACGAGCAGTACGTC. Protein product: CASSPRGQADSSYEQYV.

The chain employs TRBV7-2 and TRBJ2-3; D is ambiguous. This CDR3 has 15 residues. Germline CDR1 is SGHTA and CDR2 is FQGNSA. V gave up 3 bases and J gave up 2 bases, with 12 bases separating them. CDR3 protein: CASSFRQEITDTQYF. CDR3 DNA sequence: TGTGCCAGCAGCTTCCGTCAAGAGATCACAGATACGCAGTATTTT. Looking up the rest from reference TRBV7-2 and TRBJ2-3 gives the full variable domain: GAGVSQSPSNKVTEKGKDVELRCDPISGHTALYWYRQSLGQGLEFLIYFQGNSAPDKSGLPSDRFSAERTGGSVSTLTIQRTQQEDSAVYLCASSFRQEITDTQYFGPGTRLTVL.

The CDR3 DNA reads TGCGCCAGCAGCCAAGATAAGGCTAGCGGGTACACCGGGGAGCTGTTTTTT. Translating it yields CASSQDKASGYTGELFF. The V call is TRBV4-3, the J call TRBJ2-2; TRBD2 agrees at 8 bases. V dropped 0 bases and J dropped 3; count of bases not matched to a gene: 6. Per germline, CDR1 LGHNA and CDR2 YSLEER. This CDR3 is built from 17 residues.

This clone occurred a few times. The V call is TRBV7-3, the J call TRBJ2-3; 8 nucleotides line up with TRBD2. V shed 0 bases and J 7 bases; nucleotides not matched to a gene: 12. The CDR3 is made up of 17 amino acids. Germline V gives CDR1 SGHTA, CDR2 FQGTGA. CDR3 residues: CASSLTPGLERTNTQYF. DNA of the CDR3: TGTGCCAGCAGCTTAACACCGGGACTAGAACGTACGAATACGCAGTATTTT.

The V call is TRBV28, the J call TRBJ2-7; D possibly corresponds to TRBD2 (6 bases). The CDR3 has 14 amino acids. Germline values: CDR1 MDHEN, CDR2 SYDVKM. The V gene lost 5 bases and the J gene lost 2 bases, with 13 bases spanning the gap. The CDR3 region has the DNA TGTGCCAGCAGTCCCGGGGGTATACCCTACGAGCAGTACGTC. Protein sequence: CASSPGGIPYEQYV.

The chain links TRBV19 to TRBJ2-1; a weak D match, TRBD2 (6 bases). Germline V gives CDR1 LNHDA, CDR2 SQIVND (reference sequence). The CDR3 is 16 amino acids. Trimming left V 1 base short and J 3 bases short, with 13 bases between. CDR3 sequence: CASSIGGTGRYNEQFF. The CDR3 coding sequence is TGTGCCAGTAGTATAGGAGGGACTGGACGCTACAATGAGCAGTTCTTC.

The sample holds one count of this clone. The chain uses TRBV10-3 and TRBJ1-3; D is uncertain. Trimming shortened V by 6 bases and J by 3 bases, and 15 bases separated the two germline ends. This CDR3 comprises 15 residues. The germline gives CDR1 ENHRY, CDR2 SYGVKD. The CDR3 protein is CAISPGSAYGNTIYF. In DNA form, the CDR3 reads TGTGCCATCAGCCCGGGGTCAGCGTATGGAAACACCATATATTTT.

This chain joins TRBV30 and TRBJ2-1; 8 bases are shared with TRBD2. The V and J ends lost 4 bases and 5 bases, in that order; junction bases with no gene match: 7. CDR1 and CDR2 from the germline V gene are GTSNPN and SVGIG (reference sequence). CDR3 length equals 14 residues. The DNA for the CDR3 is TGTGCCTGGAACCGCGGACTAGCTGACAATGAGCAGTTCTTC. Its protein is CAWNRGLADNEQFF. Full variable domain (remainder filled in from reference TRBV30 and TRBJ2-1): SQTIHQWPATLVQPVGSPLSLECTVEGTSNPNLYWYRQAAGRGLQLLFYSVGIGQISSEVPQNLSASRPQDRQFILSSKKLLLSDSGFYLCAWNRGLADNEQFFGPGTRLTVL.